Listed here are 12 T cell receptor beta chains from one sample, sequenced in a study of memory CD8 T cells in hepatitis C reinfection. Specified time point: peak reinfection, 3 to 8 weeks after reinfection detection. TCR sequencing was done directly ex vivo on sorted cells, without expansion in vitro. Method: immunoSEQ multiplex PCR; TCRdb's copy keeps in-frame clones and lacks some. The sample consists of over 35,000 clones, roughly 90% of them appearing once. Sequencing was carried out using naive CD8+ T cells sorted from blood. These TCRs come from a man younger than 35 with hepatitis C virus infection.

The chain has TRBV6-5 and TRBJ2-2, with D perhaps matching TRBD2 (5 bases). CDR1 is MNHEY and CDR2 is SVGAGI in the germline V gene. The CDR3 runs 15 residues. Trimming left V 5 bases short and J 1 base short, with 11 bases between. The CDR3 nucleotides are TGTGCCAGCAGTCATACCGGGATGAACACCGGGGAGCTGTTTTTT. It yields the protein CASSHTGMNTGELFF.

This clone was detected once. This chain joins TRBV6-6 and TRBJ2-7; the match to TRBD1 covers 8 bases. Trimming at V came to 0 bases and at J to 5 bases, leaving 3 bases not matched to a gene. This CDR3 spans 14 amino acids. The germline gives CDR1 MNHNY, CDR2 SVGAGI (reference sequence). CDR3 in amino acids: CASSYSQGANEQYF. The CDR3 DNA follows: TGTGCCAGCAGTTACTCCCAGGGGGCCAACGAGCAGTACTTC.

The V gene is TRBV2, the J gene TRBJ1-4; D is uncertain. The germline V gene encodes CDR1 SNHLY and CDR2 FYNNEI. V was trimmed by 0 bases and J by 0 bases, leaving 8 bases between them. This CDR3 region has 16 residues. The chain's CDR3 is CASSEAGGTTNEKLFF. CDR3 DNA: TGTGCCAGCAGTGAAGCAGGCGGGACAACTAATGAAAAACTGTTTTTT.

This chain connects TRBV5-1 to TRBJ2-2, with D unclear. The CDR3 contains 16 residues. The germline V and J ends were trimmed by 4 bases and 7 bases, with 20 bases remaining between them. Germline-derived CDR1 and CDR2 are SGHRS and YFSETQ. The chain's CDR3 is CASSSTGSLLDGELFF. The CDR3 nucleotides are TGCGCCAGCAGCAGCACGGGTTCCCTTTTGGACGGGGAGCTGTTTTTT.

The rearrangement links TRBV5-1 to TRBJ1-1; TRBD1 matches 7 bases. Germline V gives CDR1 SGHRS, CDR2 YFSETQ. V was pared by 3 bases and J by 1 base, with 6 bases of the junction left unmatched. The CDR3 totals 15 residues. In nucleotides, the CDR3 is TGCGCCAGCAGCTCGGATGAGGGGGCGAACACTGAAGCTTTCTTT. Translating gives CASSSDEGANTEAFF.

This clone was seen more than once but under ten times. Other nucleotide sequences from this sample produce the same CDR3. The chain couples TRBV6-5 to TRBJ1-2, with TRBD1 identical over 9 bases. CDR3 length: 15 residues. V was clipped by 2 bases and J by 1 base; unmatched bases: 2. Germline CDR1 reads MNHEY; CDR2 reads SVGAGI. The CDR3 reads CASSYRTGVNYGYTF. The CDR3 region has the DNA TGTGCCAGCAGTTACCGGACAGGGGTTAACTATGGCTACACCTTC.

This clone is a singleton in its sample. The chain joins TRBV11-2 to TRBJ2-2; a possible D gene is TRBD2 (5 bases). V was trimmed by 4 bases and J by 3 bases, leaving 15 bases between them. Germline CDR1 and CDR2: SGHAT and FQNNGV. The length of the CDR3 is 16 residues. The CDR3 reads CASSSRVLTYTGELFF. DNA for the CDR3: TGTGCCAGCAGCTCGCGGGTCCTTACCTACACCGGGGAGCTGTTTTTT.

The rearrangement joins TRBV28 to TRBJ2-1; 11 nucleotides line up with TRBD2. CDR1 MDHEN and CDR2 SYDVKM come from the germline V gene. The CDR3 consists of 17 residues. V lost 2 bases and J lost 4; bases outside the gene matches: 7. The CDR3 DNA follows: TGTGCCAGCAGTTTAAATTCGGGACTAGCGGAGTACAATGAGCAGTTCTTC. The encoded protein is CASSLNSGLAEYNEQFF.

The chain joins TRBV6-5 to TRBJ2-2; D unresolved. CDR3 length: 13 amino acids. In germline, CDR1 is MNHEY, CDR2 SVGAGI. The V end was cut by 3 bases, the J end by 6 bases, with 8 bases between. DNA for the CDR3: TGTGCCAGCAGTTATATGTCCCCCGGGGAGCTGTTTTTT. This encodes CASSYMSPGELFF.

Details on this clone: At one end the junction does not follow the germline gene, possibly because of a read error. The chain uses TRBV6-5 and TRBJ2-7, with 9 bases fitting TRBD1. CDR1 is MNHEY and CDR2 is SVGAGI in the germline V gene. The CDR3 is 15 amino acids. The chain's CDR3 is CASSTLGQGIHEQCF. Written as DNA, the CDR3 is TGTGCCAGCAGCACCCTAGGACAGGGGATACACGAGCAGTGCTTC.

The chain is built from TRBV11-2 and TRBJ2-1; 8 bases map to TRBD2. CDR1 is SGHAT and CDR2 is FQNNGV in the germline V gene. The CDR3 has 16 amino acids. With 6 bases clipped from V and 1 base from J, the junction kept 8 bases outside the gene matches. The CDR3, as DNA: TGTGCCAGCAGTTCTTATCCGGGAGGGTCCTACAATGAGCAGTTCTTC. It yields the protein CASSSYPGGSYNEQFF.

CDR3 amino acids: CASSPGYPGQGAGQPQHF. CDR3 DNA: TGTGCCAGCTCACCCGGGTACCCGGGACAGGGGGCCGGTCAGCCCCAGCATTTT. The V and J genes are TRBV18 and TRBJ1-5, with TRBD1 identical over 12 bases. V lost 3 bases, J lost 6 bases, and 12 bases stayed unmatched. The CDR3 consists of 18 residues. CDR1 and CDR2 (germline): KGHSH, LQKENI.